This TCR beta chain was captured by sequencing in a study of T cell responses to AZD1222 COVID-19 vaccine. Concerning this clone: The antigen is undetermined.

Method: immunoSEQ multiplex PCR; TCRdb's copy keeps in-frame clones and lacks some. The repertoire has 55,000 to 80,000 clones, 80% to 90% of them found once; the top ten carry roughly 31%. Study findings and constraints: Regions left unmutated in variants are reportedly the target of nearly half of spike-specific TCRs. Clonal diversity was possibly underestimated; the donors were predominantly white British and more often female. Spike-specific TCR breadth rose after two AZD1222 doses, and depth rose as well.

CDR1 is SQVTM and CDR2 is ANQGSEA in the germline V gene. V lost 7 bases to trimming and J lost 1 base, with 16 bases between them. This CDR3 has 14 amino acids. The receptor was derived from an adult who received the AZD1222 COVID-19 vaccine. Sample: peripheral blood, taken 28 days after the second AZD1222 dose. The chain carries TRBV29-1 and TRBJ1-1; D unclear. The CDR3 loop reads CSALVEGRNTEAFF. CDR3 DNA: TGCAGCGCCCTTGTGGAGGGTAGGAACACTGAAGCTTTCTTT.